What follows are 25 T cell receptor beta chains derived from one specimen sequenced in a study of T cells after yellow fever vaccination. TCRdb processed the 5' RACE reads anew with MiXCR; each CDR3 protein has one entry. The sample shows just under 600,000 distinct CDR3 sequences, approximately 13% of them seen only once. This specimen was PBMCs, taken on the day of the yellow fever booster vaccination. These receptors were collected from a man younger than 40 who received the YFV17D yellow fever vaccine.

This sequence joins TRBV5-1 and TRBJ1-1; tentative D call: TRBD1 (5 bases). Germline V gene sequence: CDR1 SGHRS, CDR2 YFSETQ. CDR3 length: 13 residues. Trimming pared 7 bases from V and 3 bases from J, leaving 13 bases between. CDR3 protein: CASGPVGDTEAFF. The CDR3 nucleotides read TGCGCCAGCGGTCCAGTGGGGGACACTGAAGCTTTCTTT.

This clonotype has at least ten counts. CDR3 amino acids: CASSVNSYNEQFF. Written as DNA, the CDR3 is TGTGCCAGCAGCGTAAACTCCTACAATGAGCAGTTCTTC. The J gene is TRBJ2-1, the V gene TRBV7-2; the D is unclear. This CDR3 has 13 amino acids. Trimming removed 5 bases from V and 0 bases from J, with 5 bases in between. The germline gives CDR1 SGHTA, CDR2 FQGNSA.

Written as DNA, the CDR3 is TGTGCCATCAGTAGAGGGACAGACAATGAGCAGTTCTTC. This sequence encodes CAISRGTDNEQFF. V is TRBV10-3 and J is TRBJ2-1, with 7 bases lining up with TRBD1. Germline CDR1 is ENHRY and CDR2 is SYGVKD. J was trimmed by 5 bases and V by 5 bases; bases with no gene match: 3. The CDR3 has 13 residues.

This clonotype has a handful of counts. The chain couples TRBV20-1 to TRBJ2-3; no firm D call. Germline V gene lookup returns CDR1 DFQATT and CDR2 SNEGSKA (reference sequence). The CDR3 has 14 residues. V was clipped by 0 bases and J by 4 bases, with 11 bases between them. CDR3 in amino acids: CSAREGSSADTQYF. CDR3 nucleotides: TGCAGTGCTAGAGAAGGTTCGTCCGCAGATACGCAGTATTTT.

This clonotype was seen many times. In nucleotides, the CDR3 is TGTGCCAGCAGTTCCCCCGGCTCCTACGAGCAGTACTTC. Translating it yields CASSSPGSYEQYF. The chain links TRBV6-6 to TRBJ2-7; D is uncertain. This CDR3 comprises 13 residues. The germline CDR1 and CDR2 sequences are MNHNY and SVGAGI (reference sequence). Trimming left V 4 bases short and J 0 bases short, with 7 bases between.

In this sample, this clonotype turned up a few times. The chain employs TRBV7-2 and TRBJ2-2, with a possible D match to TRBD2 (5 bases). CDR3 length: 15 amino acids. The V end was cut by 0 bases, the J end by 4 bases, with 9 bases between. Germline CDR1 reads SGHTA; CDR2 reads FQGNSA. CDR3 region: CASSLAGVITGELFF. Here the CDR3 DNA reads TGTGCCAGCAGCTTAGCGGGAGTTATCACCGGGGAGCTGTTTTTT.

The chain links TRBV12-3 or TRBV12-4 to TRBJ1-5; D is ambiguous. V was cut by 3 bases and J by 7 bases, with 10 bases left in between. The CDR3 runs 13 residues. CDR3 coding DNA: TGTGCCAGCAGTTTTGGGGTTGGGCAGCCCCAGCATTTT. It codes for CASSFGVGQPQHF.

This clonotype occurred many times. The CDR3 here is CASSLYRADTQYF. The CDR3 coding sequence is TGTGCCAGCAGCTTATACCGAGCAGATACGCAGTATTTT. The V gene is TRBV7-2, the J gene TRBJ2-3; D remains ambiguous. This CDR3 region has 13 residues. Looked up from germline, CDR1 is SGHTA and CDR2 is FQGNSA. Trimming took 2 bases from V and 4 from J, leaving 7 bases between them.

DNA for the CDR3: TGTGCCAGCAGTTACGCGGCAGGGGAGTTGGCTGGGGCCAACGTCCTGACTTTC. This gives the protein CASSYAAGELAGANVLTF. V gene TRBV6-5 combines with J gene TRBJ2-6; weak D call: TRBD1 (6 bases). Deletions cut 2 bases from V and 2 bases from J, with 16 bases between. Germline V gene sequence: CDR1 MNHEY, CDR2 SVGAGI. The CDR3 totals 18 residues.

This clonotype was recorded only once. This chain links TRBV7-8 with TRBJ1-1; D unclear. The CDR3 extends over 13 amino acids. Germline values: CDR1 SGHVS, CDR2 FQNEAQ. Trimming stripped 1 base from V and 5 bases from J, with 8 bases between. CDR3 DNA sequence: TGTGCCAGCAGCTTAGAACCCGGGACTGAAGCTTTCTTT. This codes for CASSLEPGTEAFF.

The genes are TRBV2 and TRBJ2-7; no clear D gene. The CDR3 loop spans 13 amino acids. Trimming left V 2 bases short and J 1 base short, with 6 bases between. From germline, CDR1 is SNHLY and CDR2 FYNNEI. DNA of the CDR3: TGTGCCAGCAGTGAAAACCTTTCCTACGAGCAGTACTTC. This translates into CASSENLSYEQYF. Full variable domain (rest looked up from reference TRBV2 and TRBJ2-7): EPEVTQTPSHQVTQMGQEVILRCVPISNHLYFYWYRQILGQKVEFLVSFYNNEISEKSEIFDDQFSVERPDGSNFTLKIRSTKLEDSAMYFCASSENLSYEQYFGPGTRLTVT.

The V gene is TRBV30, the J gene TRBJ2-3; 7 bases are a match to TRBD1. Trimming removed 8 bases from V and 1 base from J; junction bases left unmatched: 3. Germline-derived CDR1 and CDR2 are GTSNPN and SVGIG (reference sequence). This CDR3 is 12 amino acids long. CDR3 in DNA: TGTGCCGTAGACAGGGGCACAGATACGCAGTATTTT. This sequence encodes CAVDRGTDTQYF.

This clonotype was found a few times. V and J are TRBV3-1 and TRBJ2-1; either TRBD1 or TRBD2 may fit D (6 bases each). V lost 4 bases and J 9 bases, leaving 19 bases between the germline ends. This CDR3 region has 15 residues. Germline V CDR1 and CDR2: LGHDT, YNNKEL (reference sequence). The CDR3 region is CASSPGQGTYSEQFF. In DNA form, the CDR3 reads TGTGCCAGCAGCCCGGGTCAGGGGACTTATAGTGAGCAGTTCTTC.

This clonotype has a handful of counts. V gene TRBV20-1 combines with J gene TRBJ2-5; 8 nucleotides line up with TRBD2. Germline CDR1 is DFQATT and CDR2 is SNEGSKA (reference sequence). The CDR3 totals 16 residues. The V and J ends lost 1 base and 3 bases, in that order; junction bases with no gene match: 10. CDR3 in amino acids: CSARGQTGLVKETQYF. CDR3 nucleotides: TGCAGTGCTAGAGGGCAGACGGGACTAGTCAAAGAGACCCAGTACTTC.

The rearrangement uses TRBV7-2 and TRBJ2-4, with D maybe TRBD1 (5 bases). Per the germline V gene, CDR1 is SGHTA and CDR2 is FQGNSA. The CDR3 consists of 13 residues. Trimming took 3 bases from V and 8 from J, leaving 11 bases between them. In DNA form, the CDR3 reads TGTGCCAGCAGCTTTGACAGTCAAGACATTCAGTACTTC. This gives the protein CASSFDSQDIQYF.

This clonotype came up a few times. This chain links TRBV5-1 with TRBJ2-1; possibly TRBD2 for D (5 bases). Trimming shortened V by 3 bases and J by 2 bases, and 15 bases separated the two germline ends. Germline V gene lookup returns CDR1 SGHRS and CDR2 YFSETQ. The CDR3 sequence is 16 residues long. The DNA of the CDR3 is TGCGCCAGCAGCTCTCGGAACTGGAGGACCTACAATGAGCAGTTCTTC. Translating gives CASSSRNWRTYNEQFF.

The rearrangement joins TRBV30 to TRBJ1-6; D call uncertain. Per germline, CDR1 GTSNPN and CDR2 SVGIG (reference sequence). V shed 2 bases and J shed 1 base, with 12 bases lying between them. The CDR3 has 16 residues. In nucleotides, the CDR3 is TGTGCCTGGAGTTCTTTCTCGGGATCCTATAATTCACCCCTCCACTTT. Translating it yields CAWSSFSGSYNSPLHF.

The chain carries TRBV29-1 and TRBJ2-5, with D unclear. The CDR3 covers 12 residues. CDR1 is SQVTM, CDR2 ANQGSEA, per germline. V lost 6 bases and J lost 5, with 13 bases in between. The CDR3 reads CSVDHQVETQYF. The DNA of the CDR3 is TGCAGCGTCGACCACCAGGTTGAGACCCAGTACTTC.

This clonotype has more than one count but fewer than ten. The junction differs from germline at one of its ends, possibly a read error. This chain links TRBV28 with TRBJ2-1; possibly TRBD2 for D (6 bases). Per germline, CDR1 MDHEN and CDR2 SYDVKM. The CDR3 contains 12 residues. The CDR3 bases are TGTGCCAGCAGTTTATCGGGACTGTCGATGATCTTC. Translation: CASSLSGLSMIF.

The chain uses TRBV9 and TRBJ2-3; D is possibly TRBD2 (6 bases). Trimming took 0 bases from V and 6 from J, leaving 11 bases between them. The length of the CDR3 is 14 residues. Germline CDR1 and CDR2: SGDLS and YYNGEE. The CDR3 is CASSVGSAGDTQYF. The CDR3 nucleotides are TGTGCCAGCAGCGTAGGTTCGGCGGGGGATACGCAGTATTTT.

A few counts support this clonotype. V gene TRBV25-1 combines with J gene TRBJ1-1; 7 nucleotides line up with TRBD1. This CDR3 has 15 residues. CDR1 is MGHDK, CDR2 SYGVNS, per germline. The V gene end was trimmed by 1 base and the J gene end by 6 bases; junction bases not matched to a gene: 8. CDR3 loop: CASSESRGPGAEAFF. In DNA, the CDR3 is TGTGCCAGCAGTGAATCAAGGGGGCCAGGGGCTGAAGCTTTCTTT.

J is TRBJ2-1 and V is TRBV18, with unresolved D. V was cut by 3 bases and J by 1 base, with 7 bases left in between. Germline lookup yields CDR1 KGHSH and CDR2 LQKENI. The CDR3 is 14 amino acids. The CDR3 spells CASSPVRSYNEQFF. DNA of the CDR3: TGTGCCAGCTCACCCGTGCGGTCCTACAATGAGCAGTTCTTC.

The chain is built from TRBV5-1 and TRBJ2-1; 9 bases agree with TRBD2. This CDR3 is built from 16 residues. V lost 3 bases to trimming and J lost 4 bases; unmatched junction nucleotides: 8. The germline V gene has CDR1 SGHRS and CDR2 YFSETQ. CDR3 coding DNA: TGCGCCAGCAGCTCGGGTGCTAGCGGGACGTACAATGAGCAGTTCTTC. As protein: CASSSGASGTYNEQFF.

CDR3 coding DNA: TGTGCCAGCAGCCAAGAAGTAGGGTACCTCGGTGACGAGCAGTACTTC. Translated, it gives CASSQEVGYLGDEQYF. The rearrangement joins TRBV3-1 to TRBJ2-7; D is unclear. V shed 0 bases and J shed 5 bases, with 17 bases lying between them. CDR1 LGHDT and CDR2 YNNKEL come from the germline V gene (reference sequence). The CDR3 extends over 16 amino acids.

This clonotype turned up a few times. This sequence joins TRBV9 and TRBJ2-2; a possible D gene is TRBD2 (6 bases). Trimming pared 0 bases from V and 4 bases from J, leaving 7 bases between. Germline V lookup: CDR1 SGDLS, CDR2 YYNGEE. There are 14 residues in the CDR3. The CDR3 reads CASSVVGGTGELFF. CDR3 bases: TGTGCCAGCAGCGTAGTCGGGGGCACCGGGGAGCTGTTTTTT.